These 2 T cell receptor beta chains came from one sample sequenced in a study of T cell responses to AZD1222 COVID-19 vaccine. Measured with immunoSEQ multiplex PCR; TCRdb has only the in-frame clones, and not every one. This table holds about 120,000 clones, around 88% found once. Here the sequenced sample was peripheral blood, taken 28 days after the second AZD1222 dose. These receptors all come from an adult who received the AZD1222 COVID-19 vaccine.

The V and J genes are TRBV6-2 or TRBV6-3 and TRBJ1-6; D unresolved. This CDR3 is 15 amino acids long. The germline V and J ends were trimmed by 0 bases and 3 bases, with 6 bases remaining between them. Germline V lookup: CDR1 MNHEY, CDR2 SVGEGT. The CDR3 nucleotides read TGTGCCAGCAGTTACTCCACTGACTATAATTCACCCCTCCACTTT. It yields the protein CASSYSTDYNSPLHF.

CDR3: CASSSGQTGTEAFF. The DNA of the CDR3 is TGTGCCAGCAGCTCAGGACAAACGGGGACTGAAGCTTTCTTT. The rearrangement joins TRBV5-4 to TRBJ1-1, with D possibly TRBD1 on 5 matching bases. The CDR3 sequence is 14 residues long. V was clipped by 3 bases and J by 5 bases, with 14 bases between them. CDR1 and CDR2 from the germline V gene are SGHNT and YYREEE (reference sequence).